The present T cell receptor (beta chain) was sequenced within a study of blood T cell repertoires in COVID-19. Study details: The United States, Italy and Spain supplied acute and convalescent COVID-19 samples. From T cells, B-cell-depleted T cells, or PBMCs came the material, which was cDNA or gDNA.

The CDR3 runs to 14 residues. The germline gives CDR1 GTSNPN, CDR2 SVGIG (reference sequence). The ends lost 4 bases at V and 5 bases at J; junction bases unmatched: 7. Under the authors' procedure: Amplifying reference gene primers gave estimates of nucleated cell counts. The protocol was immunoSEQ multiplex PCR, while the TCRdb copy is restricted to in-frame clones and leaves out a portion. The D gene and trimming were derived from the DNA, and the V and J assignments and clone size from that table. The sample has roughly 78,000 clones; about 89% are singletons. The chain couples TRBV30 to TRBJ1-4, with TRBD1 identical over 7 bases. Sequencing was performed on peripheral blood. This receptor was taken from a man aged 60 to 69 with acute or convalescent COVID-19. The CDR3 coding sequence is TGTGCCTGGAACCGGGGGACAGCAAATGAAAAACTGTTTTTT. Its protein product is CAWNRGTANEKLFF.